This TCR beta chain comes out of a study of T cell responses to AZD1222 COVID-19 vaccine. Points from the study as a whole: Nearly half of spike-specific TCRs reportedly target variant regions that are unmutated in the B.1.351 and B.1.1.7 variants. Spike-specific TCR repertoires showed rising breadth and depth after two AZD1222 doses.

Sequencing used immunoSEQ multiplex PCR; TCRdb keeps in-frame clones, though not all of them. The table includes 200,000 or so clones, about 92% detected once. V lost 6 bases, J lost 7 bases, and 9 bases stayed unmatched. Germline loops: CDR1 WSHSY, CDR2 SAAADI. The CDR3 covers 15 residues. Notes on this clone: Its specificity is not known.

The sequencing used peripheral blood, collected on day 0 of MenACWY control vaccination. This chain joins TRBV10-2 and TRBJ1-2, with TRBD1 matching 12 bases. The clonotype was recovered from an adult in good health. This CDR3 is CASSVGTGGGFGYTF. The CDR3 region has the DNA TGCGCCAGCAGCGTAGGGACAGGGGGCGGGTTTGGCTACACCTTC.